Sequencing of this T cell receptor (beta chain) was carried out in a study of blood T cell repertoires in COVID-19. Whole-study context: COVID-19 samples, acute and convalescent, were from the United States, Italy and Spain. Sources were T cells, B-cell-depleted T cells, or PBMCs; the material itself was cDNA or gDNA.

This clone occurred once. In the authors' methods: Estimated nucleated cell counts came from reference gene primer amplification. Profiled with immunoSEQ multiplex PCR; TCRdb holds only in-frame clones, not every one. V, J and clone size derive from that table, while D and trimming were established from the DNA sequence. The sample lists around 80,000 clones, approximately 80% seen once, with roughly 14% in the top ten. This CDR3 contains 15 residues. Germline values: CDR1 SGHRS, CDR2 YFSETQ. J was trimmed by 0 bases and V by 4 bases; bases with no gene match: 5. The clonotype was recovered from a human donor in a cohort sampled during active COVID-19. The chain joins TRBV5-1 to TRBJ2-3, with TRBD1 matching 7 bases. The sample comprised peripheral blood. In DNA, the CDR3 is TGCGCCAGCAGCGATCGGACAGGAAGCACAGATACGCAGTATTTT. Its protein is CASSDRTGSTDTQYF.